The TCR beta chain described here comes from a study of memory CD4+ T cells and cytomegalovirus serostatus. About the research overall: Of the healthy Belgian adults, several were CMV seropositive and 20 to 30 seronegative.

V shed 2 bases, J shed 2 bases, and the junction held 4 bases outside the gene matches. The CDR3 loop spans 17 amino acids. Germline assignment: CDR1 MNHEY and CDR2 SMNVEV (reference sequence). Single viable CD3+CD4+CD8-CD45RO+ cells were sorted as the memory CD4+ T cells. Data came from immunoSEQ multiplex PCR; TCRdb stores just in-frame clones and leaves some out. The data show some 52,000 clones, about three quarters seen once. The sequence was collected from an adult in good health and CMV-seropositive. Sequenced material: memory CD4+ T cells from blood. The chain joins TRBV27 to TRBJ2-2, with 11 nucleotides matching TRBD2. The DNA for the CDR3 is TGTGCCAGCAGTTTAAGAGGGACTAGCGGAAACACCGGGGAGCTGTTTTTT. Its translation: CASSLRGTSGNTGELFF.